This T cell receptor beta chain stems from a study of blood T cell repertoires in COVID-19. The overall study: PBMCs, B-cell-depleted T cells, or T cells provided the cDNA or gDNA that made up the material.

Libraries were prepared by immunoSEQ multiplex PCR; TCRdb keeps only in-frame clonotypes and omits some of them. The profile shows roughly 150,000 clones, approximately 86% of them singletons. V was clipped by 5 bases and J by 1 base, with 9 bases between them. From germline, CDR1 is MNHEY and CDR2 SVGAGI. The CDR3 extends over 13 amino acids. This clonotype was sampled from a woman older than 75 with COVID-19, enrolled during active disease. The chain employs TRBV6-5 and TRBJ2-7; D is possibly TRBD1 (5 bases). Sequences were obtained from peripheral blood. DNA of the CDR3: TGTGCCAGCAGTCGTCAGGGTTCCTACGAGCAGTACTTC. Amino acid sequence: CASSRQGSYEQYF.